The clone carrying this T cell receptor beta chain was counted only a few times. Its specificity is not known. The germline gives CDR1 MNHEY, CDR2 SMNVEV (reference sequence). This CDR3 is built from 15 residues. J gave up 1 base and V 7 bases, and 7 bases lay outside the gene matches. Every donor was a healthy person donating bone marrow. This entry belongs to a study of cytomegalovirus exposure and HLA in healthy donors. PCR employed 60 Vbeta and 13 Jbeta primers. Some clones are missing from TCRdb's copy, which holds only in-frame ones; the method was immunoSEQ multiplex PCR. The sample has 110,000 to 150,000 clones, around 10% seen once. Findings of the study overall: In a later analysis, specific HLA alleles were associated with 15,000 to 20,000 TCR beta sequences at a 0.05 false discovery rate. The study recorded 150 to 200 TCR beta chains that were cytomegalovirus-associated.

The source is a man aged 45-65 years in good health and CMV-seronegative. This chain links TRBV27 with TRBJ2-1; 7 bases fit TRBD1. The specimen was PBMCs. The CDR3, as DNA: TGTGCCAGCACAGGGGGTATATGGTCCTACAATGAGCAGTTCTTC. This gives the protein CASTGGIWSYNEQFF.